This T cell receptor beta chain was sequenced in a study of CXCR3-negative and CXCR3-positive naive CD8 T cells. At the level of the study: There were some 150 million TRB reads altogether, and each library had about 1.5 +/- 0.3 million of them. Whole-study results and caveats: Against CXCR3-negative naive cells, CXCR3-positive naive cells showed more hydrophobic TRB CDR3s.

The CDR3 extends over 14 amino acids. Looked up from germline, CDR1 is SGDLS and CDR2 is YYNGEE. UMI-labeled TRB cDNA libraries were prepared by 5' RACE. Reprocessing the 5' RACE reads, TCRdb reports a single entry for every CDR3 protein and omits DNA. In total, the table holds about 150,000 distinct CDR3 sequences. As for this clonotype: Its cognate antigen is unknown.

CD45RO-CCR7+CD27+CD95- defined naive CD8+ T cells. What was sequenced was naive CXCR3+ CD8+ T cells from blood. Subset specified: CD45RO-CCR7+CD27+CD95- naive CD8+ T cells expressing CXCR3 (TNR3+). V and J are TRBV9 and TRBJ1-5. This clonotype was obtained from a human donor in good health. Some clones in this sample may be carry-over from other donors' samples. The CDR3 protein is CASSVGTVDQPQHF.